The 23 T cell receptor beta chains presented below share a single source sample, sequenced in a study of T cell responses to AZD1222 COVID-19 vaccine. Repertoires were generated with immunoSEQ multiplex PCR, while TCRdb's copy carries only in-frame clones and drops some. Of about 120,000 clones listed, roughly 87% were seen once; the top ten hold roughly 7.4%. Specimen: peripheral blood, collected on day 0 of AZD1222 vaccination. Every receptor here comes from an adult in good health.

This clone was found once. The V gene is TRBV18, the J gene TRBJ1-1; D gene uncertain. Germline CDR1 and CDR2: KGHSH and LQKENI. CDR3 size: 14 residues. The V end lost 5 bases, the J end lost 2 bases, and 12 bases lay between the germline ends. CDR3 in amino acids: CASSTQPINTEAFF. CDR3 DNA sequence: TGTGCCAGCTCAACCCAACCGATAAACACTGAAGCTTTCTTT. Full variable domain (remainder filled in from reference TRBV18 and TRBJ1-1): NAGVMQNPRHLVRRRGQEARLRCSPMKGHSHVYWYRQLPEEGLKFMVYLQKENIIDESGMPKERFSAEFPKEGPSILRIQQVVRGDSAAYFCASSTQPINTEAFFGQGTRLTVV.

In regard to this clone: Mismatch with germline at one junction end may stem from a read error. V is TRBV24-1 and J is TRBJ2-7; 8 bases are a match to TRBD2. The CDR3 covers 14 residues. Germline loops: CDR1 KGHDR, CDR2 SFDVKD. The CDR3 sequence is CATSDGAGVEEQCF. The CDR3 coding sequence is TGTGCCACCAGTGATGGAGCGGGAGTTGAAGAGCAGTGCTTC.

The CDR3 region is CATGIYSNQPQHF. CDR3 coding DNA: TGTGCCACCGGGATTTATAGCAATCAGCCCCAGCATTTT. The chain uses TRBV19 and TRBJ1-5; no clear D gene. Trimming cost V 10 bases and J 0 bases, with 10 bases left between them. From germline, CDR1 is LNHDA and CDR2 SQIVND (reference sequence). The CDR3 has 13 amino acids.

The V call is TRBV7-2, the J call TRBJ1-5; the D is unclear. The germline CDR1 and CDR2 sequences are SGHTA and FQGNSA. Trimming took off 1 base at V and 9 bases at J, with 10 bases between the two ends. The length of the CDR3 is 13 residues. CDR3 amino acids: CASSLEDGGPQHF. In DNA, the CDR3 is TGTGCCAGCAGCTTAGAGGACGGAGGGCCCCAGCATTTT.

This chain joins TRBV28 and TRBJ2-1; 13 nucleotides agree with TRBD2. CDR1 and CDR2 from the germline V gene are MDHEN and SYDVKM. The V segment lost 5 bases and the J segment 7 bases; nucleotides outside the gene matches: 8. This CDR3 has 16 residues. CDR3 in amino acids: CASSPGLAGENNEQFF. The CDR3 nucleotides read TGTGCCAGCAGTCCAGGACTAGCGGGAGAGAATAATGAGCAGTTCTTC.

This sequence joins TRBV7-8 and TRBJ2-7; no reliable D call. V gave up 5 bases and J gave up 1 base, with 9 bases separating them. Germline loops: CDR1 SGHVS, CDR2 FQNEAQ. The CDR3 covers 13 residues. CDR3 coding DNA: TGTGCCAGCAGCCCTGAGTATTCCTACGAGCAGTACTTC. Residues: CASSPEYSYEQYF.

The chain combines TRBV5-8 with TRBJ1-5, with D uncertain. The CDR3 is 15 amino acids. Trimming removed 2 bases at V and 0 bases at J, with 9 bases between. The germline V gene has CDR1 SGHTS and CDR2 YDEGEE. Here the CDR3 DNA reads TGTGCCAGCAGCTTCGTCGGAGATAGCAATCAGCCCCAGCATTTT. Protein product: CASSFVGDSNQPQHF.

This chain uses TRBV19 with TRBJ2-2; 9 bases are a match to TRBD1. Trimming took 4 bases from V and 5 from J; bases not matched to a gene: 8. Germline lookup yields CDR1 LNHDA and CDR2 SQIVND (reference sequence). The CDR3 totals 16 residues. The CDR3 protein is CASSTARTGVTGELFF. The CDR3 nucleotides read TGTGCCAGTAGTACCGCCCGGACAGGGGTAACCGGGGAGCTGTTTTTT.

This chain joins TRBV7-8 and TRBJ2-7; D unclear. Deletions cut 4 bases from V and 10 bases from J, with 11 bases between. Germline CDR1 SGHVS, CDR2 FQNEAQ. There are 11 residues in the CDR3. The CDR3 loop reads CASSSGPFQYF. The CDR3 DNA sequence: TGTGCCAGCAGCTCCGGACCCTTCCAGTACTTC.

This clone appeared a single time. The V gene is TRBV9, the J gene TRBJ2-7; the match to TRBD1 covers 10 bases. J was trimmed by 6 bases and V by 2 bases; bases with no gene match: 5. CDR3 length equals 14 residues. Germline V gene sequence: CDR1 SGDLS, CDR2 YYNGEE. CDR3 sequence: CASSVGTGASEQYF. The CDR3 DNA sequence: TGTGCCAGCAGCGTTGGGACAGGGGCTTCCGAGCAGTACTTC.

This clone was detected only once. This chain links TRBV5-6 with TRBJ2-7; D may correspond to TRBD1 or TRBD2 (5 bases each). The germline gives CDR1 SGHDT, CDR2 YYEEEE. The CDR3 length is 13 residues. Trimming took 3 bases from V and 3 from J, leaving 10 bases between them. Here the CDR3 reads CASSWGPNYEQYF. Here the CDR3 DNA reads TGTGCCAGCAGCTGGGGACCGAACTACGAGCAGTACTTC.

This chain links TRBV18 with TRBJ2-7; 8 nucleotides match TRBD1. J gave up 4 bases and V 3 bases, and 8 bases lay outside the gene matches. This CDR3 contains 15 residues. CDR1 is KGHSH and CDR2 is LQKENI in the germline V gene. The CDR3 reads CASSPPDREGYEQYF. In DNA form, the CDR3 reads TGTGCCAGCTCACCCCCGGACAGGGAAGGGTACGAGCAGTACTTC.

The chain combines TRBV4-1 with TRBJ1-1; no reliable D call. The CDR3 length is 15 residues. The V gene's germline CDR1 is MGHRA and CDR2 YSYEKL. V was trimmed by 4 bases and J by 1 base, leaving 13 bases between them. The CDR3 spells CASSREPRTNTEAFF. CDR3 DNA sequence: TGCGCCAGCAGCCGAGAGCCCCGGACGAACACTGAAGCTTTCTTT.

This sequence joins TRBV29-1 and TRBJ1-2; no firm D call. V was trimmed by 8 bases and J by 8 bases, leaving 9 bases between them. This CDR3 spans 9 amino acids. In germline, CDR1 is SQVTM, CDR2 ANQGSEA. CDR3 amino acids: CSITRGYTF. For the CDR3, the DNA is TGCAGCATTACTCGCGGCTACACCTTC.

The chain links TRBV2 to TRBJ1-3, with 8 bases aligning to TRBD1. V dropped 2 bases and J dropped 2; count of bases not matched to a gene: 2. Germline V gives CDR1 SNHLY, CDR2 FYNNEI. There are 15 residues in the CDR3. The CDR3 DNA follows: TGTGCCAGCAGTGAAACGACAGGGGCTGGAAACACCATATATTTT. Translated: CASSETTGAGNTIYF.

Comment on this clone: Its ends do not fully match the called genes, so a read error is possible. V gene TRBV6-5 combines with J gene TRBJ2-7; 14 bases map to TRBD2. The germline CDR1 and CDR2 sequences are MNHEY and SVGAGI. This CDR3 is built from 15 residues. The CDR3 is CASSYGTSGRAVKTF. CDR3 DNA sequence: TGTGCCAGCAGTTACGGGACTAGCGGGAGAGCGGTTAAAACCTTC.

This clone appeared a single time. The chain has TRBV9 and TRBJ1-1; 8 bases fit TRBD1. V shed 4 bases and J 0 bases; nucleotides not matched to a gene: 14. The CDR3 has 18 amino acids. Germline V gene lookup returns CDR1 SGDLS and CDR2 YYNGEE. The CDR3 DNA sequence: TGTGCCAGCAGCCCTTCAAGCGGGACAGGCCCAATGAACACTGAAGCTTTCTTT. Protein sequence: CASSPSSGTGPMNTEAFF.

The V and J genes are TRBV29-1 and TRBJ1-2; D call uncertain. The CDR3 spans 14 residues. V was trimmed by 0 bases and J by 4 bases, leaving 12 bases between them. Germline V lookup: CDR1 SQVTM, CDR2 ANQGSEA. The CDR3, as DNA: TGCAGCGTTGAAGATCCGGGGTTTTTCTATGGCTACACCTTC. Translating gives CSVEDPGFFYGYTF.

The gene calls are TRBV13 and TRBJ2-7; the match to TRBD2 covers 10 bases. CDR1 and CDR2 from the germline V gene are PRHDT and FYEKMQ (reference sequence). The CDR3 is 13 amino acids. Trimming removed 5 bases from V and 4 bases from J; junction bases left unmatched: 2. CDR3 loop: CASSLAGDYEQYF. As DNA, the CDR3 is TGTGCCAGCAGCCTAGCGGGAGATTACGAGCAGTACTTC.

CDR3: CASSLKGARGYTF. Here the CDR3 DNA reads TGCGCCAGCAGCTTGAAGGGGGCGAGGGGCTACACCTTC. V and J are TRBV5-1 and TRBJ1-2; 7 positions match TRBD1. Germline CDR1 SGHRS, CDR2 YFSETQ. Trimming cost V 1 base and J 8 bases; bases outside gene matches: 5. This CDR3 region has 13 residues.

The V gene is TRBV28, the J gene TRBJ1-6, with TRBD1 as a possible D gene (6 bases). The V end was cut by 2 bases, the J end by 7 bases, with 12 bases between. CDR3 length: 15 residues. Germline V gene lookup returns CDR1 MDHEN and CDR2 SYDVKM. CDR3 nucleotide sequence: TGTGCCAGCAGTTTACATACAGGGAACAATTCACCCCTCCACTTT. Its translation: CASSLHTGNNSPLHF.

V and J are TRBV6-6 and TRBJ2-3; perhaps TRBD2 as D (6 bases). V was trimmed by 5 bases and J by 0 bases, leaving 18 bases between them. The germline V gene has CDR1 MNHNY and CDR2 SVGAGI (reference sequence). This CDR3 is 17 amino acids long. For the CDR3, the DNA is TGTGCCAGCAGTCCGGGACTCTCCGACTTTAGCACAGATACGCAGTATTTT. It is translated as CASSPGLSDFSTDTQYF.

This chain connects TRBV10-3 to TRBJ2-3; 9 bases align to TRBD1. The ends lost 7 bases at V and 2 bases at J; junction bases unmatched: 7. Germline CDR1 reads ENHRY; CDR2 reads SYGVKD. The CDR3 spans 15 residues. CDR3 sequence reads: CAITPGTGFTDTQYF. In DNA form, the CDR3 reads TGTGCCATCACCCCCGGGACAGGGTTCACAGATACGCAGTATTTT.